A selection of T cell receptor beta chains follows, all from one sample in a study of cytomegalovirus exposure and HLA in healthy donors. Some clones are missing from TCRdb's copy, which holds only in-frame ones; the method was immunoSEQ multiplex PCR. Of hundreds of thousands of clones listed, 76% were seen once; the top ten hold approximately 0.63%. Sample: PBMCs. The source of these receptors is a man between 18 and 35 years old in good health and CMV-seronegative. The CDR3 runs from the conserved cysteine through the conserved F or W. D genes are given only for firm matches. Only part of the rows carry a size: once, few, many, or a class if the clone is expanded.

-	TRBV19	TRBD1	TRBJ2-7	CASSTPDRLSYEQYF	TGTGCCAGTAGTACCCCGGACAGGCTCTCCTACGAGCAGTACTTC
-	TRBV11-3	-	TRBJ2-3	CASSLGRARTDTQYF	TGTGCCAGCAGCTTGGGCAGGGCCCGCACAGATACGCAGTATTTT
few	TRBV7-9	-	TRBJ2-7	CASSLEGNEQYF	TGTGCCAGCAGCTTAGAGGGGAACGAGCAGTACTTC
-	TRBV4-1	-	TRBJ2-7	CASSHPPSASSYEQYF	TGCGCCAGCAGCCACCCACCTAGCGCTAGCTCCTACGAGCAGTACTTC
-	TRBV5-1	-	TRBJ2-5	CASSRDRETQYF	TGCGCCAGCAGCCGGGATCGGGAGACCCAGTACTTC
-	TRBV2	TRBD2	TRBJ2-7	CAIMTSGSSYEQYF	TGTGCCATCATGACTAGCGGTAGCTCCTACGAGCAGTACTTC
-	TRBV7-9	TRBD1	TRBJ2-7	CASSERGGPYEQYF	TGTGCCAGCAGCGAAAGAGGGGGCCCCTACGAGCAGTACTTC
few	TRBV7-9	-	TRBJ1-4	CASSLNEKLFF	TGTGCCAGCAGCCTCAATGAAAAACTGTTTTTT
-	TRBV11-2	TRBD1	TRBJ2-2	CASRSDRGPGELFF	TGTGCCAGCAGATCGGACAGGGGGCCCGGGGAGCTGTTTTTT
few	TRBV7-7	-	TRBJ2-7	CASSPGGASYEQYF	TGTGCTAGCTCCCCCGGGGGAGCATCCTACGAGCAGTACTTC
-	TRBV5-1	TRBD1	TRBJ1-1	CASSLAGTGLAFF	TGCGCCAGCAGCTTGGCCGGGACAGGCCTGGCTTTCTTT
-	TRBV7-9	TRBD2	TRBJ2-1	CASSLAGLAGVVNEQFF	TGTGCCAGCAGCTTAGCGGGCCTAGCGGGAGTGGTAAATGAGCAGTTCTTC
once	TRBV7-3	TRBD1	TRBJ1-5	CASSPDRDQPQHF	TGTGCCAGCAGCCCGGACAGGGATCAGCCCCAGCATTTT
-	TRBV9	-	TRBJ2-6	CASSVAQSGANVLTF	TGTGCCAGCAGCGTAGCTCAGTCTGGGGCCAACGTCCTGACTTTC
-	TRBV19	-	TRBJ1-5	CASSIDGNSNQPQHF	TGTGCCAGTAGTATAGACGGGAATAGCAATCAGCCCCAGCATTTT
-	TRBV28	TRBD1	TRBJ1-2	CASSLTGGSYGYTF	TGTGCCAGCAGTCTCACAGGGGGTAGCTATGGCTACACCTTC
-	TRBV6-5	TRBD1	TRBJ2-3	CASSYRTGAGTDTQYF	TGTGCCAGCAGTTACCGGACAGGGGCTGGCACAGATACGCAGTATTTT
-	TRBV23-1	TRBD2	TRBJ2-1	CASSHTAGLAERGTNEQFF	TGCGCCAGCAGTCACACGGCCGGACTAGCGGAGCGGGGGACCAATGAGCAGTTCTTC
few	TRBV28	TRBD2	TRBJ2-7	CASSFMGGSSYEQYF	TGTGCCAGCAGTTTTATGGGGGGGTCCTCCTACGAGCAGTACTTC
-	TRBV5-1	-	TRBJ2-5	CASSLIGAETQYF	TGCGCCAGCAGCTTGATAGGGGCGGAGACCCAGTACTTC
-	TRBV27	TRBD2	TRBJ2-7	CASSLGSGSIYEQYF	TGTGCCAGCAGTTTAGGTAGCGGGAGCATCTACGAGCAGTACTTC